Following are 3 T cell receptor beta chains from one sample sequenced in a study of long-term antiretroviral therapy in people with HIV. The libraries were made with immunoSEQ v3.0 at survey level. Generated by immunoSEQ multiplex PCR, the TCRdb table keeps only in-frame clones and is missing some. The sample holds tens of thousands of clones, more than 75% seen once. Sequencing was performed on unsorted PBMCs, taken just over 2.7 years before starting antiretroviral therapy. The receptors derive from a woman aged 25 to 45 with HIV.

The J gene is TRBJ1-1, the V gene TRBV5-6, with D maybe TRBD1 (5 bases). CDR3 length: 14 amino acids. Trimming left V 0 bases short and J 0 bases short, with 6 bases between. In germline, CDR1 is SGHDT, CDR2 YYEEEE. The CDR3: CASSLGGLNTEAFF. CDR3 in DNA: TGTGCCAGCAGCTTGGGGGGCTTGAACACTGAAGCTTTCTTT.

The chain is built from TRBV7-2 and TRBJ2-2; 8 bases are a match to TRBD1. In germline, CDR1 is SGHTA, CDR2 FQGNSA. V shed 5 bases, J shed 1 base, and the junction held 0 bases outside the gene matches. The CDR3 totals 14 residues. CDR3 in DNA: TGTGCCAGCAGCGACAGGGGGAACACCGGGGAGCTGTTTTTT. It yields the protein CASSDRGNTGELFF.

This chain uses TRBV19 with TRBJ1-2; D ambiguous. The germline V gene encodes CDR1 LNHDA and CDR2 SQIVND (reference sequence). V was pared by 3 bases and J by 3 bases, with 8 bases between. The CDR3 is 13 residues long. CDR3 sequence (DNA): TGTGCCAGTAGTATTCGTCTAGACTATGGCTACACCTTC. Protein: CASSIRLDYGYTF.